The next 27 T cell receptor beta chains were all read from a single sample in a study of cytomegalovirus exposure and HLA in healthy donors. The PCR used 60 Vbeta and 13 Jbeta primers. Method: immunoSEQ multiplex PCR; TCRdb's copy keeps in-frame clones and lacks some. The sample consists of over 100,000 clones, about four fifths of them appearing once. Sequenced material: PBMCs. Receptors were obtained from a woman in her 30s in good health and CMV-seronegative.

This clone was counted between two and nine times. CDR3 residues: CASSLQGPVGEQYF. The DNA of the CDR3 is TGTGCCAGCAGCTTGCAGGGTCCGGTCGGGGAGCAGTACTTC. The chain couples TRBV7-8 to TRBJ2-7, with D possibly TRBD1 on 5 matching bases. Looked up from germline, CDR1 is SGHVS and CDR2 is FQNEAQ. V lost 3 bases and J lost 7, with 16 bases in between. There are 14 residues in the CDR3.

This clone was seen a handful of times. The chain links TRBV19 to TRBJ2-6, with unresolved D. This CDR3 contains 15 residues. CDR1 and CDR2 from the germline V gene are LNHDA and SQIVND (reference sequence). Trimming took off 4 bases at V and 0 bases at J, with 7 bases between the two ends. This chain's CDR3 is CASSKQRSGANVLTF. CDR3 DNA: TGTGCCAGTAGTAAACAACGCTCTGGGGCCAACGTCCTGACTTTC. Together with reference TRBV19 and TRBJ2-6, the CDR3 gives the full variable domain: DGGITQSPKYLFRKEGQNVTLSCEQNLNHDAMYWYRQDPGQGLRLIYYSQIVNDFQKGDIAEGYSVSREKKESFPLTVTSAQKNPTAFYLCASSKQRSGANVLTFGAGSRLTVL.

The rearrangement uses TRBV9 and TRBJ2-3; 9 bases fit TRBD2. The V and J ends lost 4 bases and 2 bases, in that order; junction bases with no gene match: 11. The germline CDR1 and CDR2 sequences are SGDLS and YYNGEE. The CDR3 contains 17 residues. The CDR3 region is CASSPSELAGHTDTQYF. Written as DNA, the CDR3 is TGTGCCAGCAGCCCATCGGAACTAGCGGGCCACACAGATACGCAGTATTTT.

The chain has TRBV4-2 and TRBJ2-4, with D tentatively TRBD2 (6 bases). Trimming took off 0 bases at V and 0 bases at J, with 15 bases between the two ends. This CDR3 has 18 amino acids. The germline V gene encodes CDR1 LGHNA and CDR2 YNFKEQ. The CDR3 bases are TGTGCCAGCAGCCAAGATTTCACGGAGGGGCTAGCCAAAAACATTCAGTACTTC. Its protein product is CASSQDFTEGLAKNIQYF.

The V and J genes are TRBV7-8 and TRBJ2-1; 13 nucleotides line up with TRBD2. V lost 4 bases, J lost 8 bases, and 5 bases stayed unmatched. The CDR3 has 15 residues. Per germline, CDR1 SGHVS and CDR2 FQNEAQ. CDR3 amino acids: CASSSWTSGSDEQFF. The CDR3 region has the DNA TGTGCCAGCAGCTCTTGGACTAGCGGGAGCGATGAGCAGTTCTTC.

The gene calls are TRBV18 and TRBJ2-6; tentatively, D is TRBD1 (6 bases). V dropped 2 bases and J dropped 4 bases, with 15 bases sitting between them. Germline V gene lookup returns CDR1 KGHSH and CDR2 LQKENI. This CDR3 is built from 17 residues. This chain's CDR3 is CASSPNEQGSGANVLTF. The CDR3 nucleotides are TGTGCCAGCTCACCAAACGAACAGGGTTCCGGGGCCAACGTCCTGACTTTC. Using reference TRBV18 and TRBJ2-6 for the parts outside the CDR3, the full variable domain is NAGVMQNPRHLVRRRGQEARLRCSPMKGHSHVYWYRQLPEEGLKFMVYLQKENIIDESGMPKERFSAEFPKEGPSILRIQQVVRGDSAAYFCASSPNEQGSGANVLTFGAGSRLTVL.

The gene calls are TRBV5-8 and TRBJ1-5; D gene uncertain. The V gene lost 4 bases and the J gene lost 5 bases, with 7 bases spanning the gap. Germline CDR1 SGHTS, CDR2 YDEGEE. The CDR3 has 12 amino acids. DNA for the CDR3: TGTGCCAGCAGCCGGAGGGATCAGCCCCAGCATTTT. Translating it yields CASSRRDQPQHF. Together with reference TRBV5-8 and TRBJ1-5, the CDR3 gives the full variable domain: EAGVTQSPTHLIKTRGQQATLRCSPISGHTSVYWYQQALGLGLQFLLWYDEGEERNRGNFPPRFSGRQFPNYSSELNVNALELEDSALYLCASSRRDQPQHFGDGTRLSIL.

This sequence joins TRBV7-2 and TRBJ2-3, with 9 bases aligning to TRBD1. In germline, CDR1 is SGHTA, CDR2 FQGNSA. V was clipped by 4 bases and J by 6 bases; unmatched bases: 8. The length of the CDR3 is 15 residues. Here the CDR3 DNA reads TGTGCCAGCAGCTCGGTGGGGACAGGGATGGATACGCAGTATTTT. It codes for CASSSVGTGMDTQYF.

This rearrangement joins TRBV14 to TRBJ1-1; 11 bases agree with TRBD1. The J segment lost 10 bases and the V segment lost 2 bases, leaving 6 bases of the junction unmatched. The CDR3 sequence is 14 residues long. Germline V gene sequence: CDR1 SGHDN, CDR2 FVKESK. The CDR3 region is CASSQLDRGRGAFF. Here the CDR3 DNA reads TGTGCCAGCAGCCAACTGGACAGGGGGCGAGGAGCTTTCTTT.

The genes are TRBV5-6 and TRBJ2-7; D gene unclear. With 0 bases removed from V and 2 bases from J, the gap between germline ends came to 3 bases. Germline-derived CDR1 and CDR2 are SGHDT and YYEEEE. This CDR3 is built from 12 residues. In DNA form, the CDR3 reads TGTGCCAGCAGCTTGGCGGCCTACGAGCAGTACTTC. Protein sequence: CASSLAAYEQYF.

As concerns this clone: The junction differs from germline at one of its ends, possibly a read error. V gene TRBV7-7 combines with J gene TRBJ1-4; 7 bases match TRBD1. Per germline, CDR1 SSHAT and CDR2 FNYEAQ (reference sequence). The CDR3 totals 17 residues. CDR3: CASSLRGRGQRKEKLFF. CDR3 DNA sequence: TGTGCTAGCAGCTTGAGGGGTCGGGGACAGAGGAAAGAAAAACTGTTTTTT.

The chain links TRBV7-3 to TRBJ2-1; D is perhaps TRBD2 (5 bases). Trimming shortened V by 5 bases and J by 10 bases, and 12 bases separated the two germline ends. This CDR3 has 12 residues. CDR1 and CDR2 (germline): SGHTA, FQGTGA. CDR3 in amino acids: CASSPDFREQFF. The CDR3 DNA is TGTGCCAGCAGCCCGGACTTCCGCGAGCAGTTCTTC.

This clone was counted a few times. The chain couples TRBV25-1 to TRBJ1-5; D uncertain. Germline CDR1 and CDR2: MGHDK and SYGVNS. V lost 11 bases and J 0 bases, leaving 11 bases between the germline ends. This CDR3 has 13 amino acids. This CDR3 reads CAGPNDSNQPQHF. The CDR3 region has the DNA TGTGCCGGCCCCAATGATAGCAATCAGCCCCAGCATTTT.

The chain uses TRBV5-4 and TRBJ1-4, with 10 bases matching TRBD1. This CDR3 has 14 residues. Trimming took 4 bases from V and 7 from J; bases not matched to a gene: 4. CDR1 and CDR2 from the germline V gene are SGHNT and YYREEE (reference sequence). The CDR3 DNA reads TGTGCCAGCAGCCCGGGACAGGGGCGTGAAAAACTGTTTTTT. It specifies CASSPGQGREKLFF.

The V call is TRBV27, the J call TRBJ1-5; D may be TRBD1 (6 bases). The CDR3 covers 16 residues. The V gene's germline CDR1 is MNHEY and CDR2 SMNVEV (reference sequence). V was shortened by 0 bases and J by 2 bases, with 11 bases between the two germline ends. DNA for the CDR3: TGTGCCAGCAGTTTATCTTCACAGGGTGGCAATCAGCCCCAGCATTTT. Translating it yields CASSLSSQGGNQPQHF.

This clone is a singleton in its sample. The chain recombines TRBV4-1 with TRBJ2-3; D gene unclear. The CDR3 is 16 amino acids. Germline CDR1 MGHRA, CDR2 YSYEKL. V lost 0 bases to trimming and J lost 3 bases, with 13 bases between them. This chain's CDR3 is CASSQEYTAVTDTQYF. CDR3 DNA sequence: TGCGCCAGCAGCCAAGAATACACGGCGGTGACAGATACGCAGTATTTT.

This chain uses TRBV19 with TRBJ2-7; 8 bases are a match to TRBD1. CDR3 size: 13 residues. V lost 6 bases, J lost 2 bases, and 3 bases stayed unmatched. Germline V gene data show CDR1 as LNHDA and CDR2 as SQIVND (reference sequence). The CDR3 DNA reads as TGTGCCAGTAGGGCAGGGGGCACCTACGAGCAGTACTTC. Its translation: CASRAGGTYEQYF.

The genes are TRBV30 and TRBJ1-5; D not resolved. V was clipped by 1 base and J by 2 bases, with 6 bases between them. Per germline, CDR1 GTSNPN and CDR2 SVGIG (reference sequence). There are 13 residues in the CDR3. In DNA, the CDR3 is TGTGCCTGGAGTGAGGGAGGCAATCAGCCCCAGCATTTT. It yields the protein CAWSEGGNQPQHF.

This clone was recorded a few times. The gene calls are TRBV9 and TRBJ2-7, with D possibly matching TRBD1 (6 bases). This CDR3 has 13 amino acids. Deletions cut 2 bases from V and 12 bases from J, with 18 bases between. The germline CDR1 and CDR2 sequences are SGDLS and YYNGEE. In DNA, the CDR3 is TGTGCCAGCAGCGTTGGGGCAGGGGAAGAAAGGTACTTC. Its translation is CASSVGAGEERYF.

Only a few counts were recorded for this clone. V is TRBV6-1 and J is TRBJ1-1; D is undetermined. The CDR3 loop spans 14 amino acids. Trimming shortened V by 3 bases and J by 9 bases, and 17 bases separated the two germline ends. Germline V gene lookup returns CDR1 MNHNS and CDR2 SASEGT. CDR3 DNA: TGTGCCAGCAGTGATTTCGTTGATCCCAGGAAAGCTTTCTTT. Protein sequence: CASSDFVDPRKAFF.

This clone was observed a few times. V gene TRBV5-1 combines with J gene TRBJ1-1, with 8 bases identical to TRBD1. The CDR3 contains 14 residues. V lost 0 bases to trimming and J lost 4 bases; unmatched junction nucleotides: 2. Germline values: CDR1 SGHRS, CDR2 YFSETQ. The CDR3 here is CASSLGQGLTEAFF. Written as DNA, the CDR3 is TGCGCCAGCAGCTTGGGACAGGGGCTCACTGAAGCTTTCTTT.

The chain couples TRBV7-8 to TRBJ1-1; D remains unclear. The CDR3 is 15 amino acids. The V end was cut by 5 bases, the J end by 1 base, with 14 bases between. Germline V gives CDR1 SGHVS, CDR2 FQNEAQ. The CDR3, as DNA: TGTGCCAGCAGCGAGGGAAGGGTACGGAACACTGAAGCTTTCTTT. Its protein is CASSEGRVRNTEAFF.

The chain couples TRBV28 to TRBJ1-1; D is unclear. The CDR3 loop spans 13 amino acids. Germline-derived CDR1 and CDR2 are MDHEN and SYDVKM. V lost 2 bases, J lost 2 bases, and 6 bases lay in between. For the CDR3, the DNA is TGTGCCAGCAGTTTAAGGAGTAACACTGAAGCTTTCTTT. Translation: CASSLRSNTEAFF. Full variable domain (rest looked up from reference TRBV28 and TRBJ1-1): DVKVTQSSRYLVKRTGEKVFLECVQDMDHENMFWYRQDPGLGLRLIYFSYDVKMKEKGDIPEGYSVSREKKERFSLILESASTNQTSMYLCASSLRSNTEAFFGQGTRLTVV.

This chain uses TRBV11-3 with TRBJ2-1; D unresolved. The CDR3 runs to 13 residues. Germline V gene data show CDR1 as SGHNT and CDR2 as YENEEA. With 0 bases removed from V and 10 bases from J, the gap between germline ends came to 10 bases. The CDR3 nucleotides are TGTGCCAGCAGCTTAGACTCCCTCGGGGAGCAGTTCTTC. This sequence encodes CASSLDSLGEQFF.

V gene TRBV5-8 combines with J gene TRBJ2-2, with 14 bases fitting TRBD2. The V gene's germline CDR1 is SGHTS and CDR2 YDEGEE. This CDR3 region has 17 residues. The V gene end was trimmed by 4 bases and the J gene end by 5 bases; junction bases not matched to a gene: 7. The CDR3 spells CASSLGLAGVRTGELFF. The DNA of the CDR3 is TGTGCCAGCAGCCTGGGACTAGCGGGAGTGAGAACCGGGGAGCTGTTTTTT.

The chain recombines TRBV9 with TRBJ2-7; D possibly corresponds to TRBD1 (5 bases). V was trimmed by 0 bases and J by 5 bases, leaving 15 bases between them. In germline, CDR1 is SGDLS, CDR2 YYNGEE. The CDR3 covers 15 residues. The CDR3 sequence is CASSVVMGRGNEQYF. CDR3 nucleotides: TGTGCCAGCAGCGTAGTAATGGGTAGGGGAAACGAGCAGTACTTC.

This clone showed up just a few times. V gene TRBV2 combines with J gene TRBJ1-1; D is ambiguous. Trimming cost V 6 bases and J 8 bases, with 16 bases left between them. This CDR3 contains 13 residues. The germline V gene has CDR1 SNHLY and CDR2 FYNNEI. CDR3 in DNA: TGTGCCAGCAGCGAATCTAATTCAAGAGAAGCTTTCTTT. This encodes CASSESNSREAFF.